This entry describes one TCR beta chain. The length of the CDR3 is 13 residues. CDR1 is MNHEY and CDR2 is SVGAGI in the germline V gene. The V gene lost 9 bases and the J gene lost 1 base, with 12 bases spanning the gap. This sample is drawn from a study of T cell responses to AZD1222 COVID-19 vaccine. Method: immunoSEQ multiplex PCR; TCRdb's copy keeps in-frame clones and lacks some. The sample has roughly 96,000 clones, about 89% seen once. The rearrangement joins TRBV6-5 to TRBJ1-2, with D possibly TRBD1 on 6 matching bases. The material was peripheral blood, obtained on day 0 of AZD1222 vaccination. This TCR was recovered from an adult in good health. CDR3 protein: CAREDSLNYGYTF. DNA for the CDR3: TGTGCCAGAGAGGACAGCCTTAACTATGGCTACACCTTC.